This T cell receptor (beta chain) was identified during a study of T cell repertoires in cytomegalovirus infection. General study findings and limits: Frequencies of public TCR beta families were cumulated, and this identified carriers of CMV plus the relevant HLA. Within the response measured ex vivo, HLA-C-restricted CMV-specific TCR beta clonotypes were dominant.

CDR3 length equals 13 residues. Germline V lookup: CDR1 SEHNR, CDR2 FQNEAQ (reference sequence). Deletions cut 7 bases from V and 3 bases from J, with 13 bases between. TCRdb processed the reads anew with MiXCR; each CDR3 protein has one entry. The sample has approximately 270,000 distinct CDR3 sequences, less than 25% seen once; the top ten hold approximately 19%. In its sample, this clonotype was seen a few times. What it binds is unknown. The rearrangement uses TRBV7-9 and TRBJ2-7; D remains unclear. The specimen comprised cultured PBMCs, sampled from culture after CMV antigen stimulation. The clonotype was recovered from a human donor in good health (CMV status not recorded). Some clones in this sample may be carry-over from other donors' samples. This CDR3 is CASTRGANYEQYF. Here the CDR3 DNA reads TGTGCCAGCACCCGAGGCGCGAACTACGAGCAGTACTTC.